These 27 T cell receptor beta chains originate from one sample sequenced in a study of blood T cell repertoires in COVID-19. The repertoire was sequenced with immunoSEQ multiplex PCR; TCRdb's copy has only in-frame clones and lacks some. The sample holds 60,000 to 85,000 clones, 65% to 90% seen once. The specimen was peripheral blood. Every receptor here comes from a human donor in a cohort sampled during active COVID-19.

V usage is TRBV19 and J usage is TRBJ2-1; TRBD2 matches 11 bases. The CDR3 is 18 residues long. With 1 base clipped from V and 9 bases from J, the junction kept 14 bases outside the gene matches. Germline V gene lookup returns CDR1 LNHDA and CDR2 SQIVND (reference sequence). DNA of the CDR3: TGTGCCAGTAGTATAGTAGCGCTAGCGGGGGGTAGGGTCTTTGAGCAGTTCTTC. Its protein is CASSIVALAGGRVFEQFF.

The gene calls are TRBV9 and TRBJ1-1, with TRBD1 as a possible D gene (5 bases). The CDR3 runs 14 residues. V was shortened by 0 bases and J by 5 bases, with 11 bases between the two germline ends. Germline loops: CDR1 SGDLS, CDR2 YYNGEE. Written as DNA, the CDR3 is TGTGCCAGCAGCGTAGTGCAGGGTAGGACTGAAGCTTTCTTT. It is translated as CASSVVQGRTEAFF.

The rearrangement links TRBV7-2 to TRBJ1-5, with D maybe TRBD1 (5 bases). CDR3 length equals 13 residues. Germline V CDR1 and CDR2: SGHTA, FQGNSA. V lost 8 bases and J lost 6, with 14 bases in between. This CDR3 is CASAGRNPQPQHF. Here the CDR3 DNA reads TGTGCCAGCGCAGGGCGGAATCCTCAGCCCCAGCATTTT.

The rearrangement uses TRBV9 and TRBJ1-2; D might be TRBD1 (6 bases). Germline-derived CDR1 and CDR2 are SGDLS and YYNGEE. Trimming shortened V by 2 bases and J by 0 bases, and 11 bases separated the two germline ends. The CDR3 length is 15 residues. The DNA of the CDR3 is TGTGCCAGCAGCGTCGAGGACAGTACTAACTATGGCTACACCTTC. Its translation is CASSVEDSTNYGYTF.

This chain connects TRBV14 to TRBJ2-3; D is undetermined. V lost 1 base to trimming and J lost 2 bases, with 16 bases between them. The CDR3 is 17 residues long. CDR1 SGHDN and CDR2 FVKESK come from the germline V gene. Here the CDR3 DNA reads TGTGCCAGCAGCCAAGTCGTCTCCTTAACTTACACAGATACGCAGTATTTT. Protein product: CASSQVVSLTYTDTQYF.

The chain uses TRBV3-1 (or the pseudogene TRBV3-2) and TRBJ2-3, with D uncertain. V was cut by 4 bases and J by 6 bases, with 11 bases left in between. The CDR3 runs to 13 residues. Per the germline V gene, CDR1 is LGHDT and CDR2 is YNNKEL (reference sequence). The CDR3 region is CASSPPAEDTQYF. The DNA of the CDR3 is TGTGCCAGCAGCCCACCCGCCGAGGATACGCAGTATTTT.

The CDR3 DNA reads as TGTGCCAGCAGCTTAGGTCCTTTGCTGGGGGCAGGGAATTACTTC. Translating gives CASSLGPLLGAGNYF. This chain uses TRBV11-2 with TRBJ2-5, with D tentatively TRBD1 (6 bases). Trimming shortened V by 1 base and J by 14 bases, and 23 bases separated the two germline ends. CDR3 length equals 15 residues. Germline loops: CDR1 SGHAT, CDR2 FQNNGV.

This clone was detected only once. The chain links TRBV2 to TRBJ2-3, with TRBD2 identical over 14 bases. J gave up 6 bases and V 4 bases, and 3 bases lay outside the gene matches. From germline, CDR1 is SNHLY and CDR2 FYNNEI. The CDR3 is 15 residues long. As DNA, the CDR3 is TGTGCCAGCAGTGTATGGACTAGCGGGAGGGATACGCAGTATTTT. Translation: CASSVWTSGRDTQYF.

CDR3 nucleotide sequence: TGTGCCAGCAGCTCCCAGGGACTAGAGGTTACGCAGTATTTT. Protein product: CASSSQGLEVTQYF. The J gene is TRBJ2-3, the V gene TRBV11-2, with 8 bases fitting TRBD2. The CDR3 spans 14 residues. V dropped 4 bases and J dropped 8; count of bases not matched to a gene: 8. Germline CDR1 and CDR2: SGHAT and FQNNGV.

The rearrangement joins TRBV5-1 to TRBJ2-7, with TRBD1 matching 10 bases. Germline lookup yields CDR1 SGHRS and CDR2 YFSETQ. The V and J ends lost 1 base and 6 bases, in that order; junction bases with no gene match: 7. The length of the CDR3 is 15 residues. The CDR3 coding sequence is TGCGCCAGCAGCTTGAGGGACAGGGGCCTCGGCGAGCAGTACTTC. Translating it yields CASSLRDRGLGEQYF.

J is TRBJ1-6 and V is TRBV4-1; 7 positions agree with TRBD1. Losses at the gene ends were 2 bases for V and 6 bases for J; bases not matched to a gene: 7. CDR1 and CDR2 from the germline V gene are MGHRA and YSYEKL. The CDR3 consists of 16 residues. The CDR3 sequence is CASSQRQGGSNSPLHF. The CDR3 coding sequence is TGCGCCAGCAGCCAACGGCAAGGGGGCAGTAATTCACCCCTCCACTTT.

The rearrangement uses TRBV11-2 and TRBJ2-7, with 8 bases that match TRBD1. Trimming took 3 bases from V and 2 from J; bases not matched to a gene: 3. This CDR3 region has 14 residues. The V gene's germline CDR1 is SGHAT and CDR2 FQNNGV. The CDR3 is CASSFTGGAYEQYF. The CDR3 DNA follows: TGTGCCAGCAGCTTCACAGGGGGAGCCTACGAGCAGTACTTC.

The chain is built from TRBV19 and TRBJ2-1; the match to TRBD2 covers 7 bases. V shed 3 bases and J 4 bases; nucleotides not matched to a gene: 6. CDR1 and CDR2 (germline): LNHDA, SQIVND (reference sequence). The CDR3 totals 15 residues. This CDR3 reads CASSIREAEYNEQFF. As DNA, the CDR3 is TGTGCCAGTAGTATCCGGGAGGCCGAGTACAATGAGCAGTTCTTC.

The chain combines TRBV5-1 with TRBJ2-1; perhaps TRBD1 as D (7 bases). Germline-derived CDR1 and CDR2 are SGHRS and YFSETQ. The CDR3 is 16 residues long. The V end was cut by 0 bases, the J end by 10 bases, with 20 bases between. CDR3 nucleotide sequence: TGCGCCAGCAGCTTGGCCGTTAGGACAGGAGGGGGAGAGCAGTTCTTC. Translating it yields CASSLAVRTGGGEQFF. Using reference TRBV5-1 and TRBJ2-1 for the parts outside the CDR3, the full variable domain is KAGVTQTPRYLIKTRGQQVTLSCSPISGHRSVSWYQQTPGQGLQFLFEYFSETQRNKGNFPGRFSGRQFSNSRSEMNVSTLELGDSALYLCASSLAVRTGGGEQFFGPGTRLTVL.

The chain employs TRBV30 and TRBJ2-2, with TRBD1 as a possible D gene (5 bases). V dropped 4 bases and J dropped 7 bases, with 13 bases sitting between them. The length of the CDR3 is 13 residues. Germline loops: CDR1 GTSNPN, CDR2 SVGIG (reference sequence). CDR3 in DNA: TGTGCCTGGAATTTCAGGGCTGTCGGGGAGCTGTTTTTT. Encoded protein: CAWNFRAVGELFF.

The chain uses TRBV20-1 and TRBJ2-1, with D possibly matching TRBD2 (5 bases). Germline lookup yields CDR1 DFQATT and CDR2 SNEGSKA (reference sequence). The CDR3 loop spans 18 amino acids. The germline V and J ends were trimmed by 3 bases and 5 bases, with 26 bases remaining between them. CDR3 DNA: TGCAGTGCTAGTTCTTCGCTGATCCCAACTAGAATAAACAATGAGCAGTTCTTC. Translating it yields CSASSSLIPTRINNEQFF.

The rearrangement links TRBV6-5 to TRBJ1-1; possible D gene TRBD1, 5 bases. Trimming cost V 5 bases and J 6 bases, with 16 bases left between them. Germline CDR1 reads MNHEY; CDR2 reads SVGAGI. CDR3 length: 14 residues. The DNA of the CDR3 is TGTGCCAGCAGTAGCCTTCCAGGGAAACCTGAAGCTTTCTTT. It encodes CASSSLPGKPEAFF.

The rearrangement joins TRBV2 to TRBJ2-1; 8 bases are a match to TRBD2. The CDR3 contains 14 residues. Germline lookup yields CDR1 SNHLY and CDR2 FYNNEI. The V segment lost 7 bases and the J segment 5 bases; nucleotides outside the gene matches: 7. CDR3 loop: CASKYTGGDNEQFF. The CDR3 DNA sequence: TGTGCCAGCAAATATACGGGAGGGGACAATGAGCAGTTCTTC.

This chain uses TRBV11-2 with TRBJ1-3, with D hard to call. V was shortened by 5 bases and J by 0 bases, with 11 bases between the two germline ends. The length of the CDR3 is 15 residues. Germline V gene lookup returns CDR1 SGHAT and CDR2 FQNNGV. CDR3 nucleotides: TGTGCCAGCAGCCGCCGCGAGGGCTCTGGAAACACCATATATTTT. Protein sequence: CASSRREGSGNTIYF.

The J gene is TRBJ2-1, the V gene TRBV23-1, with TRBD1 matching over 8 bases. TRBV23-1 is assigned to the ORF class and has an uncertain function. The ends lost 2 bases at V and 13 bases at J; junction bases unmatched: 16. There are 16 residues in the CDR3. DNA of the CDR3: TGCGCCAGCAGTCAACCGGACAGGGAGATACAATGGTACCAGTTCTTC. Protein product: CASSQPDREIQWYQFF.

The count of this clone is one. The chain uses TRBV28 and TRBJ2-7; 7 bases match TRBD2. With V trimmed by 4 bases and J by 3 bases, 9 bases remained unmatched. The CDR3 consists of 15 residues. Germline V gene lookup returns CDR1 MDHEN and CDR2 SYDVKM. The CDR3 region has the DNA TGTGCCAGCAGTTCCCTACTCAGGACTAGCTACGAGCAGTACTTC. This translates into CASSSLLRTSYEQYF.

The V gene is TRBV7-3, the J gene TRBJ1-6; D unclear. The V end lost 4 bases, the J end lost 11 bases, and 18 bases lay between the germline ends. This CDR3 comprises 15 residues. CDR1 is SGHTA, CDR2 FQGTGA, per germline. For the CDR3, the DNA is TGTGCCAGCAGCTCCCGAGGCCTTAGAGAGACACCCCTCCACTTT. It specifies CASSSRGLRETPLHF.

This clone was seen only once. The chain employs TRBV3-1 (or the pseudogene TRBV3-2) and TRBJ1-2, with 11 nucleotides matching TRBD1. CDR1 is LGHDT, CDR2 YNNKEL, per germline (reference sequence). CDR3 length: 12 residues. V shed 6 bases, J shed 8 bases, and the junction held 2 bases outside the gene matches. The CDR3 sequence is CASRDRGRGYTF. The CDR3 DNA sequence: TGTGCCAGCAGGGACAGGGGGCGAGGCTACACCTTC.

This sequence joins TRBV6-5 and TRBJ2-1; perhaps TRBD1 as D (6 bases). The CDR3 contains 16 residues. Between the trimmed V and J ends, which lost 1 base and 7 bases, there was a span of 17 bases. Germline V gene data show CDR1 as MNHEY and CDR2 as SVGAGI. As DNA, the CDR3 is TGTGCCAGCAGTTACTTTCAGGGGATGGGGTGGAATGAGCAGTTCTTC. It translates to CASSYFQGMGWNEQFF.

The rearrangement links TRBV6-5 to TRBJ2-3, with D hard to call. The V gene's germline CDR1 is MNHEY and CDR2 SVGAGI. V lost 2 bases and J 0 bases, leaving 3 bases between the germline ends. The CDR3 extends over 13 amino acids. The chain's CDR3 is CASSYPSTDTQYF. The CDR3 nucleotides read TGTGCCAGCAGTTACCCTAGCACAGATACGCAGTATTTT.

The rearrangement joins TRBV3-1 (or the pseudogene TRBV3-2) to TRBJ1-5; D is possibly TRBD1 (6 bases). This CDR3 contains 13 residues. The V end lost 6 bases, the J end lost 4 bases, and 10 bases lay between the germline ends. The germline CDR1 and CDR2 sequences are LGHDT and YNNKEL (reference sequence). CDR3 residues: CASSRQVNQPQHF. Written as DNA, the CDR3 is TGTGCCAGCAGTCGACAGGTAAATCAGCCCCAGCATTTT.

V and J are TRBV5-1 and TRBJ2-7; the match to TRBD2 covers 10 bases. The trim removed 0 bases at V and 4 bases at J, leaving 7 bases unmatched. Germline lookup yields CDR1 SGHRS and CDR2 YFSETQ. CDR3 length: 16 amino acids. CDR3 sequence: CASSLGLLAGVYEQYF. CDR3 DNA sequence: TGCGCCAGCAGCTTGGGTCTTCTAGCGGGAGTGTACGAGCAGTACTTC. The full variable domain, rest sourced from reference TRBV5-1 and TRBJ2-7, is KAGVTQTPRYLIKTRGQQVTLSCSPISGHRSVSWYQQTPGQGLQFLFEYFSETQRNKGNFPGRFSGRQFSNSRSEMNVSTLELGDSALYLCASSLGLLAGVYEQYFGPGTRLTVT.